The present entry profiles one T cell receptor beta chain with its context. This sample stems from a study of shared clonotypes between healthy human individuals. CD45RO negativity and positive selection for CCR7 defined naive CD8 cells, a population that excluded terminally differentiated effector memory CD45RA+ cells. Measured with immunoSEQ multiplex PCR; TCRdb has only the in-frame clones, and not every one. The table includes about 2.1 million clones, 93% detected once. The sequenced material came from naive CD8+ T cells from PBMCs. The sequence was obtained from a man between 18 and 29 years old in good health. Some clones in this sample may be carry-over from other donors' samples.

The DNA of the CDR3 is TGTGCCAGCAGCCAATACCGGACAGAAAGCTCCTACGAGCAGTACTTC. Translated: CASSQYRTESSYEQYF. This rearrangement joins TRBV14 to TRBJ2-7, with a tentative D call TRBD1 (6 bases). There are 16 residues in the CDR3. Germline assignment: CDR1 SGHDN and CDR2 FVKESK. Deletions cut 2 bases from V and 0 bases from J, with 14 bases between.